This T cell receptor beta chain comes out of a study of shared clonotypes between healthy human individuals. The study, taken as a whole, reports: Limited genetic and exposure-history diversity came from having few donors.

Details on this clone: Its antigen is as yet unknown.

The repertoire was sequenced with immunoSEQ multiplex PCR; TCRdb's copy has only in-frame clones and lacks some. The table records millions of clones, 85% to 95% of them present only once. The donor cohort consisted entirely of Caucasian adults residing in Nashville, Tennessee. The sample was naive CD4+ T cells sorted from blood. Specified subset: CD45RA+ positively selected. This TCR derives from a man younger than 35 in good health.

The CDR3 here is CSAKGASTDTQYF. In nucleotides, the CDR3 is TGCAGCGCCAAGGGGGCTAGCACAGATACGCAGTATTTT. V gene TRBV29-1 combines with J gene TRBJ2-3, with 7 bases that match TRBD1. Per germline, CDR1 SQVTM and CDR2 ANQGSEA. Trimming at V came to 7 bases and at J to 0 bases, leaving 4 bases not matched to a gene. The CDR3 loop spans 13 amino acids.